This TCR beta chain was profiled in a study of cytomegalovirus exposure and HLA in healthy donors. In the PCR, 60 Vbeta and 13 Jbeta primers were used. The table came from immunoSEQ multiplex PCR; TCRdb's copy has only in-frame clones and leaves some out. This table has 150,000 to 200,000 clones, roughly 75% appearing once. This clone was seen just once. Trimming left V 0 bases short and J 4 bases short, with 10 bases between. Germline CDR1 reads LGHNA; CDR2 reads YNFKEQ. The CDR3 is 15 residues long. This receptor was identified in a man between 18 and 29 years old in good health and CMV-seropositive. V gene TRBV4-2 combines with J gene TRBJ2-1, with unresolved D. The specimen was PBMCs. The CDR3 nucleotides read TGTGCCAGCAGCCAAGATCCCTTAACTTACAATGAGCAGTTCTTC. Encoded protein: CASSQDPLTYNEQFF.